These T cell receptor beta chains were read from a single sample in a study of brain T cells in children with intractable seizures. The method was immunoSEQ multiplex PCR; TCRdb's version includes in-frame clones alone and lacks a portion of them. The sample records just under 65,000 clones, roughly 95% being singletons. Sequenced material: peripheral blood, taken at surgery. The source of these receptors is a boy younger than two with focal cortical dysplasia and intractable seizures. The CDR3 runs from the conserved cysteine through the conserved F or W. Each record gives: V gene, J gene, clone size, D gene, CDR3 DNA, CDR3 protein. D genes are given only for firm matches. Expanded clones are given a class, and other clones once, few, many or no size at all.

v_gene: TRBV7-9; j_gene: TRBJ2-1; abundance: -; d_gene: TRBD2; CDR3nt: TGTGCCAGCAGCCGGGCGACGGGAGGGATCAATGAGCAGTTCTTC; CDR3aa: CASSRATGGINEQFF
v_gene: TRBV29-1; j_gene: TRBJ1-2; abundance: once; d_gene: -; CDR3nt: TGCAGCGTTGACGCAAATACTAACTATGGCTACACCTTC; CDR3aa: CSVDANTNYGYTF
v_gene: TRBV5-6; j_gene: TRBJ2-3; abundance: -; d_gene: -; CDR3nt: TGTGCCAGCAGCTTGGAACGGCTAAACGCAGATACGCAGTATTTT; CDR3aa: CASSLERLNADTQYF
v_gene: TRBV12-5; j_gene: TRBJ2-3; abundance: -; d_gene: TRBD1; CDR3nt: TGTGCTAGTGGTTTGGGCCTGAAGACGGGACAGGGAACAGATACGCAGTATTTT; CDR3aa: CASGLGLKTGQGTDTQYF
v_gene: TRBV6-2/TRBV6-3; j_gene: TRBJ1-2; abundance: -; d_gene: TRBD1; CDR3nt: TGTGCCAGCAGTTACACAGGGGACTATGGCTACACCTTC; CDR3aa: CASSYTGDYGYTF
v_gene: TRBV10-3; j_gene: TRBJ2-3; abundance: once; d_gene: -; CDR3nt: TGTGCCATCAGTGGCGGCACCGTTATTACAGATACGCAGTATTTT; CDR3aa: CAISGGTVITDTQYF
v_gene: TRBV14; j_gene: TRBJ1-1; abundance: -; d_gene: TRBD1; CDR3nt: TGTGCCAGCAGCCAAGATTGGATGGACAGGGGGCACGCTGAAGCTTTCTTT; CDR3aa: CASSQDWMDRGHAEAFF
v_gene: TRBV7-9; j_gene: TRBJ2-3; abundance: -; d_gene: -; CDR3nt: TGTGCCAGCAGCCCCTTTCGGGGGAGCACAGATACGCAGTATTTT; CDR3aa: CASSPFRGSTDTQYF
v_gene: TRBV6-6; j_gene: TRBJ2-3; abundance: -; d_gene: TRBD1; CDR3nt: TGTGCCAGCAGTCGCGACAGGGCGAGGGGCACAGATACGCAGTATTTT; CDR3aa: CASSRDRARGTDTQYF
v_gene: TRBV27; j_gene: TRBJ2-3; abundance: -; d_gene: -; CDR3nt: TGTGCCAGCAGTTTGGCACCTAGCACAGATACGCAGTATTTT; CDR3aa: CASSLAPSTDTQYF
v_gene: TRBV13; j_gene: TRBJ2-1; abundance: -; d_gene: -; CDR3nt: TGTGCCAGCAGCCCCAACCCAGGAGGTGGCGATGAGCAGTTCTTC; CDR3aa: CASSPNPGGGDEQFF
v_gene: TRBV28; j_gene: TRBJ2-7; abundance: -; d_gene: -; CDR3nt: TGTGCCAGCAGTAACCCCGGGGGCCTCTCCGAGCAGTACTTC; CDR3aa: CASSNPGGLSEQYF
v_gene: TRBV27; j_gene: TRBJ2-3; abundance: -; d_gene: TRBD2; CDR3nt: TGTGCCAGCAGTTTGTTTCGCCTAGCGGGAGCAGATACGCAGTATTTT; CDR3aa: CASSLFRLAGADTQYF
v_gene: TRBV4-2; j_gene: TRBJ2-3; abundance: -; d_gene: -; CDR3nt: TGTGCCAGCAGCCAAGAGCGGATAGCGTATTACACAGATACGCAGTATTTT; CDR3aa: CASSQERIAYYTDTQYF
v_gene: TRBV3-1/TRBV3-2; j_gene: TRBJ2-3; abundance: -; d_gene: -; CDR3nt: TGTGCCAGCAGCCACCGGGTACTTGGCACAGATACGCAGTATTTT; CDR3aa: CASSHRVLGTDTQYF
v_gene: TRBV11-1; j_gene: TRBJ1-1; abundance: -; d_gene: -; CDR3nt: TGTGCCAGCAGCTTTCATGGGAGCACTGAAGCTTTCTTT; CDR3aa: CASSFHGSTEAFF
v_gene: TRBV28; j_gene: TRBJ1-2; abundance: -; d_gene: TRBD1; CDR3nt: TGTGCCAGCAGTTTGGCCGGGACAGGGGGCGAGTATGGCTACACCTTC; CDR3aa: CASSLAGTGGEYGYTF
v_gene: TRBV5-4; j_gene: TRBJ2-5; abundance: -; d_gene: TRBD2; CDR3nt: TGTGCCAGCAGCCGGGACTACCTTATCGAGACCCAGTACTTC; CDR3aa: CASSRDYLIETQYF
v_gene: TRBV5-1; j_gene: TRBJ2-6; abundance: -; d_gene: TRBD1; CDR3nt: TGCGCCAGCAGCTTCGACAGGGCCGGGGCCAACGTCCTGACTTTC; CDR3aa: CASSFDRAGANVLTF
v_gene: TRBV7-6; j_gene: TRBJ2-3; abundance: once; d_gene: -; CDR3nt: TGTGCCAGCAGCTTAACAGGAGCCAACACAGATACGCAGTATTTT; CDR3aa: CASSLTGANTDTQYF
v_gene: TRBV6-5; j_gene: TRBJ2-1; abundance: -; d_gene: TRBD2; CDR3nt: TGTGCCAGCAGTCCGCTAGCGGGGGCATACAATGAGCAGTTCTTC; CDR3aa: CASSPLAGAYNEQFF
v_gene: TRBV4-3; j_gene: TRBJ1-6; abundance: -; d_gene: -; CDR3nt: TGCGCCAGCAGCCAAGATAAGTGGATCACATCACCCCTCCACTTT; CDR3aa: CASSQDKWITSPLHF
v_gene: TRBV11-2; j_gene: TRBJ2-5; abundance: -; d_gene: TRBD2; CDR3nt: TGTGCCAGCAGCGGGGGACTAGAGATTAGCCAGACCCAGTACTTC; CDR3aa: CASSGGLEISQTQYF
v_gene: TRBV9; j_gene: TRBJ2-2; abundance: -; d_gene: TRBD2; CDR3nt: TGTGCCAGCAGCGTAGCCGAGATGGGACTAGCGGGTAAACCGAACACCGGGGAGCTGTTTTTT; CDR3aa: CASSVAEMGLAGKPNTGELFF
v_gene: TRBV9; j_gene: TRBJ2-3; abundance: -; d_gene: -; CDR3nt: TGTGCCAGCAGCGAGACCAGGGGACGGGCAGATACGCAGTATTTT; CDR3aa: CASSETRGRADTQYF
v_gene: TRBV11-2; j_gene: TRBJ1-1; abundance: -; d_gene: -; CDR3nt: TGTGCCAGCAGTCGCCGATCTGACACCTACACTGAAGCTTTCTTT; CDR3aa: CASSRRSDTYTEAFF
v_gene: TRBV4-1; j_gene: TRBJ1-1; abundance: once; d_gene: TRBD1; CDR3nt: TGCGCCAGCAGCCCTCCGGGACAGGGGCCGGACGAAGCTTTCTTT; CDR3aa: CASSPPGQGPDEAFF
v_gene: TRBV5-6; j_gene: TRBJ2-1; abundance: -; d_gene: TRBD1; CDR3nt: TGTGCCAGCAGCCCCACCTGGAGGACAGGGGGTTCGAATGAGCAGTTCTTC; CDR3aa: CASSPTWRTGGSNEQFF
v_gene: TRBV10-2; j_gene: TRBJ2-7; abundance: -; d_gene: TRBD2; CDR3nt: TGCGCCAGCAGCTTTACTAGCGGGGGGCCATACCACTACGAGCAGTACTTC; CDR3aa: CASSFTSGGPYHYEQYF
v_gene: TRBV27; j_gene: TRBJ2-3; abundance: -; d_gene: -; CDR3nt: TGTGCCAGCAGTTTATCGAGGCCAGGACTGACAGATACGCAGTATTTT; CDR3aa: CASSLSRPGLTDTQYF
v_gene: TRBV19; j_gene: TRBJ2-7; abundance: -; d_gene: -; CDR3nt: TGTGCCAGTAGGTCTGGCTACGAGCAGTACTTC; CDR3aa: CASRSGYEQYF
v_gene: TRBV6-5; j_gene: TRBJ1-6; abundance: once; d_gene: -; CDR3nt: TGTGCCAGCAAACGCGGGGCGGGGAATTCACCCCTCCACTTT; CDR3aa: CASKRGAGNSPLHF
v_gene: TRBV2; j_gene: TRBJ2-7; abundance: -; d_gene: -; CDR3nt: TGTGCCAGCAGGCGACAGTTCCCGGAGCAGTACTTC; CDR3aa: CASRRQFPEQYF
v_gene: TRBV6-2/TRBV6-3; j_gene: TRBJ1-1; abundance: -; d_gene: -; CDR3nt: TGTGCCAGCAGTTACTCGAAATTTCTGGGCTTGGCGAGCACTGAAGCTTTCTTT; CDR3aa: CASSYSKFLGLASTEAFF
v_gene: TRBV18; j_gene: TRBJ1-1; abundance: once; d_gene: -; CDR3nt: TGTGCCAGCTCACCAATGATGGAGGGTCCGGGGGCGATGAACACTGAAGCTTTCTTT; CDR3aa: CASSPMMEGPGAMNTEAFF
v_gene: TRBV9; j_gene: TRBJ1-4; abundance: -; d_gene: -; CDR3nt: TGTGCCAGCAGCGTTGGGGTTCAGGGGGAAAAACTGTTTTTT; CDR3aa: CASSVGVQGEKLFF
v_gene: TRBV7-2; j_gene: TRBJ2-6; abundance: -; d_gene: -; CDR3nt: TGTGCCAGCAGCCTCCGAGACGTCTCTGGGGCCAACGTCCTGACTTTC; CDR3aa: CASSLRDVSGANVLTF
v_gene: TRBV4-1; j_gene: TRBJ1-5; abundance: once; d_gene: TRBD1; CDR3nt: TGCGCCAGCAGCCAACAACAGGGGGGCCAGCCCCAGCATTTT; CDR3aa: CASSQQQGGQPQHF
v_gene: TRBV2; j_gene: TRBJ1-2; abundance: few; d_gene: TRBD1; CDR3nt: TGTGCCAGCAGCCGGACAGGGAATTACTATGGCTACACCTTC; CDR3aa: CASSRTGNYYGYTF
v_gene: TRBV7-2; j_gene: TRBJ2-7; abundance: -; d_gene: -; CDR3nt: TGTGCCAGCAGCTTCTCCCTCAGCTCCTACGAGCAGTACTTC; CDR3aa: CASSFSLSSYEQYF